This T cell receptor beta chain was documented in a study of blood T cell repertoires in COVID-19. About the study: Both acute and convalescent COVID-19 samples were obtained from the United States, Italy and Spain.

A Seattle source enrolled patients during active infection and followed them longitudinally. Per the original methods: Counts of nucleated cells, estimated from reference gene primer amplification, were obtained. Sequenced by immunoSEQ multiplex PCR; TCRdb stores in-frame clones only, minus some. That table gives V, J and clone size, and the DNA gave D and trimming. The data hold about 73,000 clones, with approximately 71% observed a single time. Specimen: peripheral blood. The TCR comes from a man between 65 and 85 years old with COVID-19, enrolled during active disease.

This chain's CDR3 is CASSVVGGEFSYEQYF. In nucleotides, the CDR3 is TGTGCCAGCAGTGTCGTAGGAGGGGAATTCTCCTACGAGCAGTACTTC. The J gene is TRBJ2-7, the V gene TRBV28, with a possible D match to TRBD2 (6 bases). The CDR3 has 16 residues. The V and J ends lost 5 bases and 0 bases respectively, with 17 bases between them. Germline V gene sequence: CDR1 MDHEN, CDR2 SYDVKM.